Detailed here is one T cell receptor beta chain. What it recognizes is unknown. This record comes from a study of T cell responses to AZD1222 COVID-19 vaccine. General study results and limits: Reports say nearly half of spike-specific TCRs go after unmutated variant regions.

Germline CDR1 is SGHRS and CDR2 is YFSETQ. The CDR3 runs to 16 residues. V was clipped by 1 base and J by 7 bases, with 20 bases between them. Some clones are missing from TCRdb's copy, which holds only in-frame ones; the method was immunoSEQ multiplex PCR. The sample includes tens of thousands of clones, around nine tenths seen only once; the top ten take 3.3%. The TCR sequence derives from an adult who received the AZD1222 COVID-19 vaccine. The sample in question was peripheral blood, obtained 28 days after the second AZD1222 dose. The gene calls are TRBV5-1 and TRBJ2-5; D tentatively fits TRBD1 or TRBD2 (5 bases each). The CDR3 region has the DNA TGCGCCAGCAGCTTGACCGGGGACCAGGCAGCCCCGACCCAGTACTTC. This gives the protein CASSLTGDQAAPTQYF.